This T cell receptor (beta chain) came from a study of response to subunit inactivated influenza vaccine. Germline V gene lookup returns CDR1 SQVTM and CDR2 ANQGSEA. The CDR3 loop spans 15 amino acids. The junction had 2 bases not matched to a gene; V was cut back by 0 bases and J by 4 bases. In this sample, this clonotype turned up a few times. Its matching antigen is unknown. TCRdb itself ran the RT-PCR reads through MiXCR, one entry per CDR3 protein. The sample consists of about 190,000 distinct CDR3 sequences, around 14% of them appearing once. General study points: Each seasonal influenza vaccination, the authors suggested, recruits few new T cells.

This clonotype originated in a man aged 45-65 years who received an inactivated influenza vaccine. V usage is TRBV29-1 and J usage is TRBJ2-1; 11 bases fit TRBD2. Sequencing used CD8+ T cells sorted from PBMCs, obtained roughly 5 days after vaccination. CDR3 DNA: TGCAGCGTTGAAGAACTAGCGGGGGCTTACAATGAGCAGTTCTTC. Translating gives CSVEELAGAYNEQFF.